The 22 T cell receptor beta chains presented below share a single source sample, sequenced in a study of cytomegalovirus exposure and HLA in healthy donors. With 60 Vbeta and 13 Jbeta primers, the PCR was carried out. The method was immunoSEQ multiplex PCR; TCRdb's version includes in-frame clones alone and lacks a portion of them. The table includes around 190,000 clones, over 70% detected once. The specimen was PBMCs. The source is a woman in her 50s in good health and CMV-seronegative.

The J gene is TRBJ1-2, the V gene TRBV4-3, with 9 bases that match TRBD1. In germline, CDR1 is LGHNA, CDR2 YSLEER. V lost 3 bases, J lost 2 bases, and 10 bases stayed unmatched. CDR3 size: 17 residues. The CDR3: CASSQGGGQGENYGYTF. The CDR3 DNA follows: TGCGCCAGCAGCCAGGGGGGGGGACAGGGAGAAAACTATGGCTACACCTTC.

V gene TRBV9 combines with J gene TRBJ2-5; D is perhaps TRBD1 (8 bases). Germline V gene lookup returns CDR1 SGDLS and CDR2 YYNGEE. Trimming removed 7 bases at V and 5 bases at J, with 12 bases between. The CDR3 spans 12 residues. CDR3 sequence reads: CASGRDRETQYF. The CDR3 coding sequence is TGTGCCAGCGGGAGGGACAGGGAGACCCAGTACTTC.

In the case of this clone: Compared with germline, one end of the junction differs, possibly owing to a read error. This chain links TRBV12-5 with TRBJ2-3; TRBD2 matches 8 bases. The CDR3 is 17 amino acids. In germline, CDR1 is LGHNT, CDR2 FRNRAP. The CDR3 is CASGVVIAGFSTDTQYF. CDR3 coding DNA: TGTGCTAGTGGTGTGGTGATAGCGGGGTTTAGCACAGATACGCAGTATTTT.

This clone was recorded once. CDR3 residues: CASSPDRGQMNTEAFF. The CDR3 DNA follows: TGTGCCAGCTCACCGGACAGGGGGCAGATGAACACTGAAGCTTTCTTT. V usage is TRBV18 and J usage is TRBJ1-1, with 11 bases fitting TRBD1. The junction had 3 bases not matched to a gene; V was cut back by 3 bases and J by 0 bases. The CDR3 runs 16 residues. Germline CDR1 and CDR2: KGHSH and LQKENI.

V and J are TRBV5-1 and TRBJ2-2; D unresolved. There are 14 residues in the CDR3. The ends were cut back, 1 base at V and 1 base at J, with 5 bases in the middle. Germline V gene data show CDR1 as SGHRS and CDR2 as YFSETQ. The CDR3 sequence: CASSLLENTGELFF. For the CDR3, the DNA is TGCGCCAGCAGCTTGCTAGAGAACACCGGGGAGCTGTTTTTT.

The V and J genes are TRBV29-1 and TRBJ2-1; 8 positions match TRBD1. V dropped 4 bases and J dropped 8; count of bases not matched to a gene: 10. CDR1 and CDR2 from the germline V gene are SQVTM and ANQGSEA. The CDR3 runs to 14 residues. The CDR3 here is CSVGNLDRVDEQFF. The CDR3 DNA reads TGCAGCGTTGGTAATCTGGACAGGGTCGATGAGCAGTTCTTC.

The chain couples TRBV9 to TRBJ2-1; TRBD2 agrees at 8 bases. In germline, CDR1 is SGDLS, CDR2 YYNGEE. Trimming took 5 bases from V and 3 from J; bases not matched to a gene: 4. CDR3 length: 14 amino acids. The CDR3 loop reads CASSLAGYYNEQFF. As DNA, the CDR3 is TGTGCCAGCAGTCTAGCGGGCTACTACAATGAGCAGTTCTTC.

Here the CDR3 DNA reads TGTGCCAGCAGGGCGGGAGGGCCCTACGAGCAGTACTTC. Amino acids: CASRAGGPYEQYF. This sequence joins TRBV6-5 and TRBJ2-7; 9 bases align to TRBD2. Germline V CDR1 and CDR2: MNHEY, SVGAGI. The CDR3 is 13 residues long. V dropped 6 bases and J dropped 2; count of bases not matched to a gene: 2.

This rearrangement joins TRBV5-6 to TRBJ1-2; 7 bases match TRBD1. The trim removed 3 bases at V and 2 bases at J, leaving 4 bases unmatched. Germline CDR1 reads SGHDT; CDR2 reads YYEEEE. There are 14 residues in the CDR3. The CDR3 bases are TGTGCCAGCAGCTCTAACAGGGGAAACTATGGCTACACCTTC. This translates into CASSSNRGNYGYTF. The full variable domain, rest sourced from reference TRBV5-6 and TRBJ1-2, is DAGVTQSPTHLIKTRGQQVTLRCSPKSGHDTVSWYQQALGQGPQFIFQYYEEEERQRGNFPDRFSGHQFPNYSSELNVNALLLGDSALYLCASSSNRGNYGYTFGSGTRLTVV.

This CDR3 reads CAPLYEQYF. CDR3 sequence (DNA): TGTGCCCCACTCTACGAGCAGTACTTC. The chain uses TRBV6-5 and TRBJ2-7; D call uncertain. The V gene lost 11 bases and the J gene lost 3 bases, with 5 bases spanning the gap. Germline V gene sequence: CDR1 MNHEY, CDR2 SVGAGI. The CDR3 spans 9 residues.

The chain carries TRBV15 and TRBJ2-2, with 7 bases matching TRBD2. There are 16 residues in the CDR3. Trimming removed 5 bases from V and 2 bases from J; junction bases left unmatched: 8. Germline values: CDR1 LNHNV, CDR2 YYDKDF (reference sequence). DNA for the CDR3: TGTGCCACCAGCCCCCGACTAGCTGAAAACACCGGGGAGCTGTTTTTT. This codes for CATSPRLAENTGELFF. Using reference TRBV15 and TRBJ2-2 for the parts outside the CDR3, the full variable domain is DAMVIQNPRYQVTQFGKPVTLSCSQTLNHNVMYWYQQKSSQAPKLLFHYYDKDFNNEADTPDNFQSRRPNTSFCFLDIRSPGLGDTAMYLCATSPRLAENTGELFFGEGSRLTVL.

V usage is TRBV7-5 and J usage is TRBJ2-3; TRBD2, the table's D call, lacks a check against the DNA. TRBV7-5 is a pseudogene segment. The CDR3 is 17 amino acids. CDR3 in DNA: TGTGCCAGAAGCTTAGCGCCTAGCGGGGGGGAGGCAGATACGCAGTATTTT. Its protein product is CARSLAPSGGEADTQYF.

This chain uses TRBV2 with TRBJ2-2, with 7 bases fitting TRBD1. Germline V gene data show CDR1 as SNHLY and CDR2 as FYNNEI. The CDR3 has 16 residues. J gave up 5 bases and V 2 bases, and 8 bases lay outside the gene matches. CDR3 bases: TGTGCCAGCAGTGAAAAGGGGGCCGGAGTGACCGGGGAGCTGTTTTTT. It yields the protein CASSEKGAGVTGELFF.

The CDR3 nucleotides read TGTGCCAGCTCACCATCCGCCACACGTAGCACAGATACGCAGTATTTT. The encoded protein is CASSPSATRSTDTQYF. The chain couples TRBV18 to TRBJ2-3; no clear D gene. Germline V CDR1 and CDR2: KGHSH, LQKENI. The CDR3 is 16 residues long. V was cut by 2 bases and J by 0 bases, with 12 bases left in between.

In this sample, this clone turned up once. The V gene is TRBV5-6, the J gene TRBJ2-7, with 8 bases aligning to TRBD1. Germline CDR1 and CDR2: SGHDT and YYEEEE. There are 14 residues in the CDR3. With 4 bases clipped from V and 0 bases from J, the junction kept 3 bases outside the gene matches. The CDR3 nucleotides are TGTGCCAGCAGCGACACAGGGGGCTCCTACGAGCAGTACTTC. Protein product: CASSDTGGSYEQYF.

V usage is TRBV5-1 and J usage is TRBJ1-5; a weak D match, TRBD1 (6 bases). V lost 2 bases and J lost 3, with 15 bases in between. The CDR3 contains 16 residues. The germline gives CDR1 SGHRS, CDR2 YFSETQ. CDR3 coding DNA: TGCGCCAGCAGCTTATCCGCGGGGGCATACAATCAGCCCCAGCATTTT. Translated, it gives CASSLSAGAYNQPQHF. Full variable domain (missing parts from reference TRBV5-1 and TRBJ1-5): KAGVTQTPRYLIKTRGQQVTLSCSPISGHRSVSWYQQTPGQGLQFLFEYFSETQRNKGNFPGRFSGRQFSNSRSEMNVSTLELGDSALYLCASSLSAGAYNQPQHFGDGTRLSIL.

The genes are TRBV6-1 and TRBJ2-2; 8 positions match TRBD1. Germline CDR1 reads MNHNS; CDR2 reads SASEGT. The CDR3 consists of 12 residues. The J segment lost 10 bases and the V segment lost 8 bases, leaving 6 bases of the junction unmatched. CDR3 amino acids: CASEAGGLELFF. The CDR3 bases are TGTGCCAGCGAGGCAGGGGGCTTGGAGCTGTTTTTT.

The rearrangement joins TRBV5-1 to TRBJ1-1; maybe TRBD1 (5 bases). The CDR3 totals 14 residues. Germline CDR1 reads SGHRS; CDR2 reads YFSETQ. V lost 4 bases to trimming and J lost 5 bases, with 15 bases between them. The CDR3 sequence is CASSGGGWETEAFF. The DNA for the CDR3 is TGCGCCAGCAGCGGGGGAGGGTGGGAGACTGAAGCTTTCTTT.

The chain joins TRBV5-4 to TRBJ2-4, with TRBD2 identical over 12 bases. The junction had 6 bases not matched to a gene; V was cut back by 4 bases and J by 7 bases. This CDR3 comprises 15 residues. CDR1 and CDR2 (germline): SGHNT, YYREEE (reference sequence). CDR3 bases: TGTGCCAGCAGCGATCTAGCGGGAGGGCCGAACATTCAGTACTTC. Its translation: CASSDLAGGPNIQYF.

The chain has TRBV27 and TRBJ2-2, with no clear D. There are 13 residues in the CDR3. The V and J ends lost 8 bases and 7 bases respectively, with 14 bases between them. Germline V CDR1 and CDR2: MNHEY, SMNVEV (reference sequence). The CDR3, as DNA: TGTGCCAGCTCTCAAATGCGTGGCGGGGAGCTGTTTTTT. Translating gives CASSQMRGGELFF.

The chain links TRBV15 to TRBJ2-7, with a tentative D call TRBD2 (5 bases). Per the germline V gene, CDR1 is LNHNV and CDR2 is YYDKDF (reference sequence). V lost 1 base to trimming and J lost 5 bases, with 15 bases between them. The CDR3 is 15 residues long. Here the CDR3 reads CATSRGGSTRNEQYF. In nucleotides, the CDR3 is TGTGCCACCAGCAGAGGAGGTTCCACTAGGAACGAGCAGTACTTC.

The chain links TRBV6-4 to TRBJ1-2, with D maybe TRBD1 (6 bases). The germline V gene has CDR1 MRHNA and CDR2 SNTAGT. Trimming stripped 5 bases from V and 2 bases from J, with 12 bases between. The CDR3 loop spans 14 amino acids. The CDR3 is CASSPDRRNYGYTF. In nucleotides, the CDR3 is TGTGCCAGCAGTCCTGACAGGAGAAACTATGGCTACACCTTC.